This T cell receptor (beta chain) was captured in a study of tumor and adjacent non-tumor tissue in lung cancer. Study-wide context: Samples averaged about 3.8 million productive TCRbeta reads each. Study-wide points: Normal lung showed higher cumulative top 100 clone frequency than tumor.

The CDR3 is 17 residues long. Germline CDR1 is SQVTM and CDR2 is ANQGSEA. Three rounds of nested PCR, following a modified ARM-PCR protocol, produced the TCRbeta library. TCRdb fed the multiplex PCR reads into MiXCR, producing one record per CDR3 protein. The repertoire consists of tens of thousands of distinct CDR3 sequences, with over 70% occurring once and the leading ten covering over 9.5%. In the case of this clonotype: What it binds is not known. At one end the junction does not follow the germline gene, possibly because of a read error.

RNA was extracted from bulk tissue without any cell sorting. The rearrangement joins TRBV29-1 to TRBJ2-1; no firm D call. This clonotype originated in a woman aged 50 to 65 with non-small cell lung cancer. Sequencing was carried out using lung tumor tissue. As DNA, the CDR3 is TGCAGCGATGAAGATCTTCTTGGGTGGACCTCCTACAATGAGCAATTCTTC. It translates to CSDEDLLGWTSYNEQFF.